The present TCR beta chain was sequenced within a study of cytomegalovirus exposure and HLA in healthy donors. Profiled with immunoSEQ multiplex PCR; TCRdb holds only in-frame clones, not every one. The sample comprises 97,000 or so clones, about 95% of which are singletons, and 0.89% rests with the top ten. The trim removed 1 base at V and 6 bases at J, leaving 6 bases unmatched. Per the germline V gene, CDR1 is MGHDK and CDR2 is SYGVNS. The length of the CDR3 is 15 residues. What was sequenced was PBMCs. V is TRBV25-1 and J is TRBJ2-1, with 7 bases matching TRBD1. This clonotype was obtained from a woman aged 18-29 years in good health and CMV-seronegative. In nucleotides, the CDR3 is TGTGCCAGCAGTGAATGGATCGGACAGGTCAATGAGCAGTTCTTC. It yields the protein CASSEWIGQVNEQFF.